These 10 T cell receptor beta chains were all obtained from the same sample, sequenced in a study of blood T cell repertoires in COVID-19. Using immunoSEQ multiplex PCR, the repertoire was profiled, and TCRdb retains in-frame clones only, with some absent. The sample shows approximately 330,000 clones, 90% of them seen only once. What was sequenced was peripheral blood. These receptors were obtained from a woman aged 40 to 49 with COVID-19, enrolled during active disease.

This CDR3 is CAREVKGRTEAFF. CDR3 in DNA: TGTGCCAGAGAGGTAAAGGGGCGTACTGAAGCTTTCTTT. The gene calls are TRBV5-3 and TRBJ1-1; a possible D gene is TRBD1 (5 bases). TRBV5-3 is an ORF for which the function is uncertain. The CDR3 spans 13 residues. Trimming took 7 bases from V and 5 from J, leaving 15 bases between them.

The V gene is TRBV25-1, the J gene TRBJ2-1; the D gene is possibly TRBD2 (5 bases). The CDR3 consists of 13 residues. V was shortened by 7 bases and J by 8 bases, with 15 bases between the two germline ends. Per the germline V gene, CDR1 is MGHDK and CDR2 is SYGVNS. CDR3 loop: CASTTGVRHEQFF. CDR3 nucleotide sequence: TGTGCCAGCACGACCGGGGTTCGCCATGAGCAGTTCTTC. Based on the CDR3 plus reference TRBV25-1 and TRBJ2-1, the full variable domain is EADIYQTPRYLVIGTGKKITLECSQTMGHDKMYWYQQDPGMELHLIHYSYGVNSTEKGDLSSESTVSRIRTEHFPLTLESARPSHTSQYLCASTTGVRHEQFFGPGTRLTVL.

V usage is TRBV30 and J usage is TRBJ1-3, with 10 bases matching TRBD1. Losses at the gene ends were 2 bases for V and 4 bases for J; bases not matched to a gene: 8. The CDR3 is 16 residues long. The germline gives CDR1 GTSNPN, CDR2 SVGIG (reference sequence). The DNA of the CDR3 is TGTGCCTGGAGTATCTGGGGGACAGGGGTCGGAAACACCATATATTTT. The encoded protein is CAWSIWGTGVGNTIYF.

The J gene is TRBJ2-7, the V gene TRBV19; 9 bases agree with TRBD1. V was pared by 1 base and J by 2 bases, with 3 bases of the junction left unmatched. The CDR3 runs to 15 residues. Per germline, CDR1 LNHDA and CDR2 SQIVND (reference sequence). CDR3 in amino acids: CASSIGRQGAYEQYF. As DNA, the CDR3 is TGTGCCAGTAGTATAGGCCGACAGGGGGCCTACGAGCAGTACTTC. The full variable domain, rest sourced from reference TRBV19 and TRBJ2-7, is DGGITQSPKYLFRKEGQNVTLSCEQNLNHDAMYWYRQDPGQGLRLIYYSQIVNDFQKGDIAEGYSVSREKKESFPLTVTSAQKNPTAFYLCASSIGRQGAYEQYFGPGTRLTVT.

This chain connects TRBV7-9 to TRBJ1-1; 8 nucleotides agree with TRBD1. J was trimmed by 0 bases and V by 5 bases; bases with no gene match: 8. This CDR3 comprises 16 residues. CDR1 SEHNR and CDR2 FQNEAQ come from the germline V gene (reference sequence). The CDR3 DNA follows: TGTGCCAGCAGCCTCGGACAGGGACTTATGAACACTGAAGCTTTCTTT. Its translation: CASSLGQGLMNTEAFF.

The V gene is TRBV5-6, the J gene TRBJ2-3, with D maybe TRBD2 (6 bases). There are 16 residues in the CDR3. V gave up 2 bases and J gave up 0 bases, with 13 bases separating them. CDR1 is SGHDT and CDR2 is YYEEEE in the germline V gene. The CDR3 region is CASSFGSGSSTDTQYF. The DNA of the CDR3 is TGTGCCAGCAGCTTCGGGAGCGGTTCTAGCACAGATACGCAGTATTTT.

Comments on this clone: This same CDR3 is encoded by further DNA sequences in the sample. The chain couples TRBV19 to TRBJ1-1, with 10 bases aligning to TRBD1. The germline gives CDR1 LNHDA, CDR2 SQIVND (reference sequence). This CDR3 is 12 amino acids long. The V and J ends lost 9 bases and 4 bases, in that order; junction bases with no gene match: 2. The CDR3 coding sequence is TGTGCCAGCCGGGACAGGGGCACTGAAGCTTTCTTT. This encodes CASRDRGTEAFF.

The chain uses TRBV2 and TRBJ2-3; tentative D call: TRBD1 (5 bases). The CDR3 spans 14 residues. The ends were cut back, 2 bases at V and 5 bases at J, with 11 bases in the middle. Germline lookup yields CDR1 SNHLY and CDR2 FYNNEI. The CDR3 DNA sequence: TGTGCCAGCAGTGAACAGGGAAGTCAAGATACGCAGTATTTT. Its translation is CASSEQGSQDTQYF.

CDR3 loop: CASSPRTGRGNTEAFF. DNA of the CDR3: TGTGCCAGCAGTCCACGGACAGGGAGGGGGAACACTGAAGCTTTCTTT. This chain uses TRBV27 with TRBJ1-1, with 8 bases that match TRBD1. V gave up 5 bases and J gave up 1 base; unmatched junction bases: 9. The CDR3 is 16 amino acids. Germline-derived CDR1 and CDR2 are MNHEY and SMNVEV (reference sequence).

V and J are TRBV19 and TRBJ1-1; D is ambiguous. The CDR3 is made up of 12 amino acids. Germline values: CDR1 LNHDA, CDR2 SQIVND (reference sequence). The V gene lost 6 bases and the J gene lost 3 bases, with 8 bases spanning the gap. This CDR3 is CASSLAYTEAFF. The DNA for the CDR3 is TGTGCCAGTAGCCTAGCGTACACTGAAGCTTTCTTT.